The clone carrying this T cell receptor beta chain appeared a single time. An end of the junction does not agree with germline; a read error may underlie this. Original analysis: Quantification of nucleated cells was approximated via reference gene primer amplification. Generated by immunoSEQ multiplex PCR, the TCRdb table keeps only in-frame clones and is missing some. The V and J calls and clone size come from that table; D and trimming were worked out from the DNA. This repertoire shows about 250,000 clones, more than 80% found once; its top ten account for roughly 2.5%. This CDR3 is 13 amino acids long. From germline, CDR1 is SSHAT and CDR2 FNYEAQ (reference sequence). The data derive from a study of blood T cell repertoires in COVID-19. As for the study in general: Sites across the United States, Italy and Spain contributed samples from acute and convalescent COVID-19. PBMCs, B-cell-depleted T cells, or T cells provided the cDNA or gDNA that made up the material.

All recovered Cohort 3 donors got two negative PCRs, got clearance, or saw symptom resolution. The clonotype comes from a woman between 18 and 29 years old who had recovered from COVID-19. The gene calls are TRBV7-7 and TRBJ1-1; possibly TRBD1 for D (6 bases). The sequencing input was PBMCs or T cells enriched from blood (not recorded which). The CDR3 protein is CASSLGQTTEAFF. Written as DNA, the CDR3 is TGTGCTAGCAGCCTTGGACAGACCACTGAAGCTTTCTTT.